This T cell receptor (beta chain) came from a study of early T cells in non-severe SARS-CoV-2 infection (dated by TCRdb to the early 2020s). Background on the whole study: Because TCR sequencing was done on bulk RNA from unsorted whole blood, the alpha and beta chains could not be paired.

Set within a cohort of healthcare workers in London, UK, this nested case-control study involved weekly PCR testing of nasopharyngeal swabs along with blood sampling. Healthcare workers were recruited between 23 and 31 March 2020, during the week of the UK lockdown, and were followed weekly for up to roughly 15 weeks. Between the V and J ends, shortened by 5 bases and 6 bases respectively, the junction contains 23 bases. The CDR3 covers 17 residues, taking in both the cysteine and the phenylalanine. Of all the DNA, just the CDR3 is kept, 51 bases in frame from base 1. Sequences MDHEN (CDR1) and SYDVKM (CDR2) are obtained from the germline V gene. Comment on this clonotype: Its target antigen remains unknown. The input lacks base qualities; no much larger clone sits a single base away.

To prepare the library, 5' RACE was applied. Sequencing used a NextSeq 500. The TCR library protocol attached unique molecular identifiers to individual cDNA molecules to correct for sequencing error and PCR bias. Both TCR alpha and beta chains were sequenced, and tight co-correlation was observed between alpha and beta sequence abundances in each sample. Concerning the study's data processing: V gene, J gene and CDR3 annotation of TCR sequences was performed with Decombinator V4. TCRs were defined as expanded if a significant change between any two time points was detected under a Poisson model with p below 0.0001. Abundances of TCRs were expressed as counts per million after normalisation to the total number of TCRs sequenced in each sample. TRAV1-2 paired with TRAJ12, TRAJ20 or TRAJ33 defined MAIT TCRs, while TRAV10 paired with TRAJ18 defined iNKT TCRs. VDJdb, accessed 1 November 2021, was searched for CMV, EBV and SARS-CoV-2 annotated TCRs, with TCRs annotated for multiple antigens excluded. The public sequencing data were trimmed at Q25 with fastp and processed into clonotypes with MiXCR by TCRdb, which kept only in-frame beta chains. Rows matching on CDR3 protein sequence are summarized as one entry with the most common DNA and genes. TCRdb assigned the V and J calls; the authors' analysis was not used. Here the sample has 83,000 or so distinct CDR3 sequences; under 11% occur a single time. The ten top clones hold 8% to 10% of the sample.

Study-wide findings and limitations: VDJdb matching was skewed toward anti-spike CD8 responses, so virus-specific expansions were likely underestimated and private and CD4 specificities were missed.

The chain uses TRBV28 and TRBJ2-1; TRBD2 is a weak D gene call, 5 bases matching. Material: whole blood, obtained at baseline. The receptor was derived from an adult who was a healthcare worker with PCR-confirmed SARS-CoV-2 infection or an uninfected control (not recorded which). The CDR3 is CASSPLGSQAVLNEQFF. Read as DNA, the sequence is TGTGCCAGCAGTCCCTTAGGTAGTCAAGCGGTTCTCAATGAGCAGTTCTTC.